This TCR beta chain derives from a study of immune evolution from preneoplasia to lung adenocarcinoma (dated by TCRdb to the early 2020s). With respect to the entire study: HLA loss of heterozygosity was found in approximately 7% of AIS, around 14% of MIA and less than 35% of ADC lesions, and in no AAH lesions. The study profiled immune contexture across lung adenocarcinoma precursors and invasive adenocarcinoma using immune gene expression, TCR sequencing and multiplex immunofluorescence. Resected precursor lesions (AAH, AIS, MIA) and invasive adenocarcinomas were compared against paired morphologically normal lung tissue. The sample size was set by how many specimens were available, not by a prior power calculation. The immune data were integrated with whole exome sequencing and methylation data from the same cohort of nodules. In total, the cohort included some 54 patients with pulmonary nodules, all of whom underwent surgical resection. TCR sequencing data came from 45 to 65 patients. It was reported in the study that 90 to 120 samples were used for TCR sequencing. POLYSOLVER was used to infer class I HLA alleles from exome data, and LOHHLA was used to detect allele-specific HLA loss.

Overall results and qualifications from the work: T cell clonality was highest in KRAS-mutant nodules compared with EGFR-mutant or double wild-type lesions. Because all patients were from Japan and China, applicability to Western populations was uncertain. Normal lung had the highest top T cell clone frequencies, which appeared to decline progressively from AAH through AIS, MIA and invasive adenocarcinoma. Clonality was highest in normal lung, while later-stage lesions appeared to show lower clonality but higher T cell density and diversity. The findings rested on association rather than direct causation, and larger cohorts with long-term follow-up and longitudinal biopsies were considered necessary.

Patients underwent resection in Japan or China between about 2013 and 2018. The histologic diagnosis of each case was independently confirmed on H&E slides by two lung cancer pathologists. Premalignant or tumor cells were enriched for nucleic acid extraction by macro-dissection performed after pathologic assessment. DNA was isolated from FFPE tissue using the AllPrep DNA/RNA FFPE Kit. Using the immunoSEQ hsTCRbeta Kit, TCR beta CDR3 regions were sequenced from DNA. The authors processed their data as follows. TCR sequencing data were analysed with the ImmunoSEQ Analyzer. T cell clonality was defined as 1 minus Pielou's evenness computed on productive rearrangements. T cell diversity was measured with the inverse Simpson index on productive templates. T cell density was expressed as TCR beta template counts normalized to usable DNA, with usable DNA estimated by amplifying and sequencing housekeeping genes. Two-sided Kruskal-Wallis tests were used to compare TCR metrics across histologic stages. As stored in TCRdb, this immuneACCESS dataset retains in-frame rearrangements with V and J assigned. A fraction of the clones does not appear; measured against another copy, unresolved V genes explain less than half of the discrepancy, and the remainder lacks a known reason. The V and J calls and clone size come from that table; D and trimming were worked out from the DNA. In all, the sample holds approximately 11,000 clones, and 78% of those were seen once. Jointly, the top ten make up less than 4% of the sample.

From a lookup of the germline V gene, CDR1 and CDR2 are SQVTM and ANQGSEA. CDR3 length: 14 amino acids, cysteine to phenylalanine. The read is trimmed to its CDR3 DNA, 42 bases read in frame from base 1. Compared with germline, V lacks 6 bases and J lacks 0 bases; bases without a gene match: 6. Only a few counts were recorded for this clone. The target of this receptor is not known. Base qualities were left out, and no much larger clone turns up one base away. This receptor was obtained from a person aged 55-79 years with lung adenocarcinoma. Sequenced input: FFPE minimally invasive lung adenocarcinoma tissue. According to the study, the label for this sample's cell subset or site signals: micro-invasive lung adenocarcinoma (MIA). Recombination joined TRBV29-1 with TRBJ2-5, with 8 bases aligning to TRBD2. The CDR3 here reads CSVELAVHQETQYF. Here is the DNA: TGCAGCGTAGAACTAGCGGTCCACCAAGAGACCCAGTACTTC. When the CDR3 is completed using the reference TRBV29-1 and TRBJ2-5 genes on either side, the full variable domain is SAVISQKPSRDICQRGTSLTIQCQVDSQVTMMFWYRQQPGQSLTLIATANQGSEATYESGFVIDKFPISRPNLTFSTLTVSNMSPEDSSIYLCSVELAVHQETQYFGPGTRLLVL.